Reported below is one TCR beta chain. Its cognate antigen is unknown. Here immunoSEQ multiplex PCR was the method, and the copy in TCRdb shows in-frame clones only, minus some. The sample includes 140,000 to 150,000 clones, approximately 94% of them seen just once. The entry originates in a study of T cell responses to AZD1222 COVID-19 vaccine. Trimming cost V 5 bases and J 6 bases, with 13 bases left between them. Germline CDR1 reads SGDLS; CDR2 reads YYNGEE. CDR3 length: 13 residues. Study outcomes and limitations: Increases in Spike-specific TCR breadth and depth were seen after two AZD1222 doses.

The chain combines TRBV9 with TRBJ2-3; D unresolved. The TCR originated in an adult in good health. This sample comprised peripheral blood, obtained on day 0 of AZD1222 vaccination. CDR3 bases: TGTGCCAGCAGTCAAGGATCCGGCGATACGCAGTATTTT. This sequence encodes CASSQGSGDTQYF.